Following are 27 T cell receptor beta chains from one sample sequenced in a study of beta chain features in type 1 diabetes. Every isolated RNA sample was fully reverse transcribed, so sequencing captured expressed TCRB transcripts. Assay used: immunoSEQ multiplex PCR; TCRdb lists only in-frame clones, some missing. Here the sample spans 9,300 or so clones, approximately 78% being singletons. The sequenced sample was Tregs from blood. The receptors stem from a woman between 18 and 30 years old in good health.

V is TRBV2 and J is TRBJ1-4, with D possibly TRBD1 on 5 matching bases. Trimming stripped 6 bases from V and 6 bases from J, with 14 bases between. In germline, CDR1 is SNHLY, CDR2 FYNNEI. This CDR3 has 14 residues. CDR3 DNA sequence: TGTGCCAGCAGCGGCAAGGGGAAGGATGAAAAACTGTTTTTT. Its protein is CASSGKGKDEKLFF.

The V gene is TRBV2, the J gene TRBJ2-1; D unresolved. The CDR3 covers 13 residues. V was cut by 7 bases and J by 4 bases, with 11 bases left in between. Germline assignment: CDR1 SNHLY and CDR2 FYNNEI. CDR3 nucleotides: TGTGCCAGCAATGAGGTAGAGTACAATGAGCAGTTCTTC. This codes for CASNEVEYNEQFF.

This clone was seen only a few times. This chain connects TRBV30 to TRBJ1-2; D is perhaps TRBD1 (6 bases). CDR1 and CDR2 from the germline V gene are GTSNPN and SVGIG (reference sequence). The CDR3 is 12 amino acids. V was cut by 1 base and J by 8 bases, with 11 bases left in between. DNA of the CDR3: TGTGCCTGGAGTGCCGGGGGGCAGGGCTACACCTTC. Translated, it gives CAWSAGGQGYTF.

V and J are TRBV6-1 and TRBJ2-5, with no clear D. The ends were cut back, 3 bases at V and 2 bases at J, with 7 bases in the middle. The CDR3 is 13 amino acids. Germline V lookup: CDR1 MNHNS, CDR2 SASEGT. The CDR3 reads CASSESIQETQYF. The CDR3 DNA reads as TGTGCCAGCAGTGAGTCTATTCAAGAGACCCAGTACTTC.

V gene TRBV9 combines with J gene TRBJ2-2; D unclear. Trimming took 0 bases from V and 3 from J, leaving 3 bases between them. This CDR3 region has 13 residues. Germline V gene sequence: CDR1 SGDLS, CDR2 YYNGEE. CDR3 coding DNA: TGTGCCAGCAGCGTAGCTCACACCGGGGAGCTGTTTTTT. As protein: CASSVAHTGELFF.

V gene TRBV5-1 combines with J gene TRBJ2-7, with 8 bases identical to TRBD2. The CDR3 has 17 amino acids. Losses at the gene ends were 4 bases for V and 8 bases for J; bases not matched to a gene: 20. The germline gives CDR1 SGHRS, CDR2 YFSETQ. The CDR3 here is CASSARSFSGTSSKQYF. The CDR3 DNA sequence: TGCGCCAGCAGCGCTAGGAGCTTTAGCGGGACGAGTTCTAAGCAGTACTTC. The whole variable domain, remainder taken from reference TRBV5-1 and TRBJ2-7, is KAGVTQTPRYLIKTRGQQVTLSCSPISGHRSVSWYQQTPGQGLQFLFEYFSETQRNKGNFPGRFSGRQFSNSRSEMNVSTLELGDSALYLCASSARSFSGTSSKQYFGPGTRLTVT.

V is TRBV18 and J is TRBJ2-5; tentative D call: TRBD1 (5 bases). V lost 1 base and J lost 3, with 6 bases in between. The germline CDR1 and CDR2 sequences are KGHSH and LQKENI. This CDR3 comprises 13 residues. CDR3 residues: CASSPRTKETQYF. CDR3 in DNA: TGTGCCAGCTCACCACGGACAAAAGAGACCCAGTACTTC.

V gene TRBV11-2 combines with J gene TRBJ1-4; unclear D gene. Germline CDR1 reads SGHAT; CDR2 reads FQNNGV. V was shortened by 9 bases and J by 0 bases, with 11 bases between the two germline ends. The CDR3 has 14 amino acids. The CDR3 loop is CASSYSATNEKLFF. In DNA form, the CDR3 reads TGTGCCAGTTCATACTCCGCAACTAATGAAAAACTGTTTTTT.

The V and J genes are TRBV30 and TRBJ1-1; D gene uncertain. The CDR3 is 13 amino acids. The germline gives CDR1 GTSNPN, CDR2 SVGIG (reference sequence). Between the trimmed V and J ends, which lost 4 bases and 0 bases, there was a span of 9 bases. As DNA, the CDR3 is TGTGCCTGGAATCACAACCTGAACACTGAAGCTTTCTTT. Amino acid sequence: CAWNHNLNTEAFF.

This clone was observed a few times. This chain uses TRBV11-2 with TRBJ2-2; 10 positions agree with TRBD1. Germline trimming cut 1 base from V and 0 bases from J; bases unmatched to any gene: 5. Germline assignment: CDR1 SGHAT and CDR2 FQNNGV. CDR3 size: 18 residues. The CDR3 loop reads CASSLVPTGGANTGELFF. The CDR3 DNA follows: TGTGCCAGCAGCTTAGTCCCGACAGGGGGCGCGAACACCGGGGAGCTGTTTTTT.

V is TRBV5-1 and J is TRBJ2-1, with 15 bases that match TRBD2. Germline V gene lookup returns CDR1 SGHRS and CDR2 YFSETQ. J lost 6 bases, V lost 4 bases, and 2 bases had no gene match. The CDR3 runs to 15 residues. CDR3 sequence: CASSTGLAGGNEQFF. The CDR3 DNA reads TGCGCCAGCAGCACGGGACTAGCGGGAGGCAATGAGCAGTTCTTC.

This clone was picked up a small number of times. For the CDR3, the DNA is TGTGCCAGCAGCTCCCTCCAAAGGGTAGGGGGCAAAACCTACGAGCAGTACTTC. Amino acids: CASSSLQRVGGKTYEQYF. The chain uses TRBV11-2 and TRBJ2-7; TRBD1 aligns across 7 bases. The germline CDR1 and CDR2 sequences are SGHAT and FQNNGV. The CDR3 covers 18 residues. Trimming at V came to 4 bases and at J to 2 bases, leaving 17 bases not matched to a gene.

The CDR3 DNA reads TGCGCCAGCACTCCGGGACTAGTGAGAGATACGCAGTATTTT. Encoded protein: CASTPGLVRDTQYF. The chain is built from TRBV5-1 and TRBJ2-3; 8 bases agree with TRBD2. This CDR3 is 14 amino acids long. The germline V gene has CDR1 SGHRS and CDR2 YFSETQ. V gave up 6 bases and J gave up 5 bases; unmatched junction bases: 8.

CDR3 sequence reads: CASSLAPKQGSGYTF. In nucleotides, the CDR3 is TGTGCCAGCAGCTTGGCCCCCAAACAGGGAAGTGGCTACACCTTC. The V and J genes are TRBV7-2 and TRBJ1-2, with a tentative D call TRBD1 (6 bases). The germline CDR1 and CDR2 sequences are SGHTA and FQGNSA. V was clipped by 3 bases and J by 7 bases, with 18 bases between them. CDR3 length: 15 residues.

The J gene is TRBJ1-5, the V gene TRBV2, with D tentatively TRBD1 (6 bases). Trimming took off 4 bases at V and 0 bases at J, with 7 bases between the two ends. The CDR3 is 14 amino acids. Germline V lookup: CDR1 SNHLY, CDR2 FYNNEI. This chain's CDR3 is CASSAGHSNQPQHF. The CDR3 region has the DNA TGTGCCAGCAGTGCGGGACATAGCAATCAGCCCCAGCATTTT.

This chain uses TRBV11-2 with TRBJ1-1, with 8 positions matching TRBD1. In germline, CDR1 is SGHAT, CDR2 FQNNGV. J was trimmed by 0 bases and V by 5 bases; bases with no gene match: 8. The CDR3 sequence is 16 residues long. CDR3 nucleotides: TGTGCCAGCAGCCGAGGACAGGGTTTGATGAACACTGAAGCTTTCTTT. This encodes CASSRGQGLMNTEAFF.

V gene TRBV11-2 combines with J gene TRBJ2-3; 9 nucleotides line up with TRBD2. The CDR3 runs to 17 residues. CDR1 SGHAT and CDR2 FQNNGV come from the germline V gene. V dropped 4 bases and J dropped 4; count of bases not matched to a gene: 12. CDR3 region: CASSSGGRAWGPDTQYF. DNA of the CDR3: TGTGCCAGCAGCTCTGGCGGGAGGGCCTGGGGCCCAGATACGCAGTATTTT.

This chain joins TRBV29-1 and TRBJ1-1, with 8 bases lining up with TRBD1. V lost 7 bases, J lost 1 base, and 5 bases stayed unmatched. The CDR3 runs to 13 residues. Germline assignment: CDR1 SQVTM and CDR2 ANQGSEA. The CDR3 bases are TGCAGCGATCGGACAGGGACGAACACTGAAGCTTTCTTT. Protein: CSDRTGTNTEAFF.

Only a few counts were recorded for this clone. The V and J genes are TRBV29-1 and TRBJ2-3; D gene ambiguous. Germline assignment: CDR1 SQVTM and CDR2 ANQGSEA. The V end was cut by 6 bases, the J end by 1 base, with 14 bases between. The CDR3 consists of 14 residues. CDR3 residues: CSVADTGGTDTQYF. CDR3 DNA sequence: TGCAGCGTGGCTGACACCGGTGGCACAGATACGCAGTATTTT.

This clone was counted only a few times. This chain links TRBV29-1 with TRBJ1-1; a weak D match, TRBD1 (5 bases). Germline V lookup: CDR1 SQVTM, CDR2 ANQGSEA. Trimming left V 7 bases short and J 0 bases short, with 12 bases between. CDR3 length: 13 residues. CDR3: CSGGRSMNTEAFF. The CDR3 DNA is TGCAGCGGGGGCCGAAGCATGAACACTGAAGCTTTCTTT.

This clone was observed a few times. The rearrangement uses TRBV7-2 and TRBJ2-1; no clear D. The CDR3 length is 14 residues. Per germline, CDR1 SGHTA and CDR2 FQGNSA. Trimming took 2 bases from V and 2 from J, leaving 7 bases between them. CDR3 in amino acids: CASSLSSAYNEQFF. The CDR3 bases are TGTGCCAGCAGCTTATCCAGTGCCTACAATGAGCAGTTCTTC.

This chain connects TRBV23-1 to TRBJ2-7; tentative D call: TRBD2 (5 bases). Being an ORF, TRBV23-1 has a function that is uncertain. The CDR3 contains 15 residues. V lost 4 bases and J lost 9, with 22 bases in between. Here the CDR3 reads CASSPSGHWGVWQYF. CDR3 coding DNA: TGCGCCAGCAGTCCCTCGGGTCATTGGGGAGTGTGGCAGTACTTC.

The CDR3 DNA reads as TGTGCCAGCTCACCACCTAGCTCGGACATTCAGTACTTC. Translating gives CASSPPSSDIQYF. V gene TRBV18 combines with J gene TRBJ2-4; no firm D call. V lost 0 bases to trimming and J lost 8 bases, with 8 bases between them. Germline V gene sequence: CDR1 KGHSH, CDR2 LQKENI. This CDR3 region has 13 residues.

The chain recombines TRBV6-5 with TRBJ1-1, with TRBD1 as a possible D gene (5 bases). V lost 4 bases and J 0 bases, leaving 9 bases between the germline ends. This CDR3 region has 14 residues. Germline CDR1 reads MNHEY; CDR2 reads SVGAGI. CDR3 residues: CASSWTPMNTEAFF. CDR3 nucleotide sequence: TGTGCCAGCAGTTGGACACCCATGAACACTGAAGCTTTCTTT.

The V call is TRBV11-2, the J call TRBJ2-1; maybe TRBD1 (6 bases). CDR1 and CDR2 from the germline V gene are SGHAT and FQNNGV. Trimming took off 5 bases at V and 9 bases at J, with 20 bases between the two ends. The CDR3 is 15 residues long. The CDR3 bases are TGTGCCAGCAGCCCTAGGGCACAGGGTAGCGCTGAGCAGTTCTTC. Translated: CASSPRAQGSAEQFF.

In the case of this clone: The junction shows a germline mismatch at one end, possibly a read error. The identical CDR3 is also encoded by other nucleotide sequences in the sample. This sequence joins TRBV11-2 and TRBJ2-1; 7 nucleotides align to TRBD2. The CDR3 contains 16 residues. Germline CDR1 SGHAT, CDR2 FQNNGV. The CDR3 protein is CASSLSVGRNYNEQFF. In nucleotides, the CDR3 is TGCGCCAGCAGCTTAAGTGTCGGGAGGAACTACAATGAGCAGTTCTTC. The variable domain in full, completed from reference TRBV11-2 and TRBJ2-1, reads EAGVAQSPRYKIIEKRQSVAFWCNPISGHATLYWYQQILGQGPKLLIQFQNNGVVDDSQLPKDRFSAERLKGVDSTLKIQPAKLEDSAVYLCASSLSVGRNYNEQFFGPGTRLTVL.

The genes are TRBV25-1 and TRBJ2-1; 8 positions agree with TRBD1. The CDR3 length is 16 residues. The germline V gene has CDR1 MGHDK and CDR2 SYGVNS. V shed 3 bases, J shed 6 bases, and the junction held 10 bases outside the gene matches. This CDR3 is CASSELGQGMGNEQFF. CDR3 DNA sequence: TGTGCCAGCAGTGAGCTCGGACAGGGAATGGGCAATGAGCAGTTCTTC. The full variable domain, rest sourced from reference TRBV25-1 and TRBJ2-1, is EADIYQTPRYLVIGTGKKITLECSQTMGHDKMYWYQQDPGMELHLIHYSYGVNSTEKGDLSSESTVSRIRTEHFPLTLESARPSHTSQYLCASSELGQGMGNEQFFGPGTRLTVL.